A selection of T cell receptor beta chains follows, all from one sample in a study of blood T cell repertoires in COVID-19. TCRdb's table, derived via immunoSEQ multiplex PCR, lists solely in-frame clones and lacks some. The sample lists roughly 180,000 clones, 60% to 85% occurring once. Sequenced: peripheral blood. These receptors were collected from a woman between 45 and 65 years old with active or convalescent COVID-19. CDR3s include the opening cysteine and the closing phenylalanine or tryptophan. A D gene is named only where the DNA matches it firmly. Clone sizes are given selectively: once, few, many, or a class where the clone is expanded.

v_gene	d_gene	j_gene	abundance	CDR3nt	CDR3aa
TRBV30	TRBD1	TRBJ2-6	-	TGTGCCTTCTCCCGGGACAGGGGTTATGGGGCCAACGTCCTGACTTTC	CAFSRDRGYGANVLTF
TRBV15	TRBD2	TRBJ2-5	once	TGTGCCACCAGCAGAGAGGGTGCGGGAGGGAGGGAGACCCAGTACTTC	CATSREGAGGRETQYF
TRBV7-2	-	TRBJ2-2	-	TGTGCCAGCAGCTTAGAAGCGGGTATTGTCACCGGGGAGCTGTTTTTT	CASSLEAGIVTGELFF
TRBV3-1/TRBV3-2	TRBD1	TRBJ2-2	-	TGTGCCAGCAGCCGCACACCGGGACAGGGTACCGGGGAGCTGTTTTTT	CASSRTPGQGTGELFF
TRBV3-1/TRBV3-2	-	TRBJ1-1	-	TGTGCCAGCAGCCAAGTGGGGAGCGCTGAAGCTTTCTTT	CASSQVGSAEAFF
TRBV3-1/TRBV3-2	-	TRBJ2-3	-	TGTGCCAGCAGCCAACGGGGAAGTGGGCCAGATACGCAGTATTTT	CASSQRGSGPDTQYF
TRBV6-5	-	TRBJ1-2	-	TGTGCCAGCAGTTACGAGGCAGGGCTTGACTATGGCTACACCTTC	CASSYEAGLDYGYTF
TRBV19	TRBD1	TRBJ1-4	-	TGTGCCAGTAGCGACCAGGGGGCGGCCGGTAATGAAAAACTGTTTTTT	CASSDQGAAGNEKLFF
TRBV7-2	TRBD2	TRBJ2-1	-	TGTGCCAGCAGCTTAACGGCGGGGGGGTATGAGCAGTTCTTC	CASSLTAGGYEQFF
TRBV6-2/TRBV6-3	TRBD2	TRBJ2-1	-	TGTGCCAGCAGTCCGGGACTAGCGGGATTGTCCACCAATTCAAATGAGCAGTTCTTC	CASSPGLAGLSTNSNEQFF
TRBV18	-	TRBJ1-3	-	TGTGCCAGCTCACCAGGGGGGTACAGCTCTGGAAACACCATATATTTT	CASSPGGYSSGNTIYF
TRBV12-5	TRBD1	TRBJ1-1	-	TGTGCTAGTGGGGTATTGACAGGGGCCCATGCGAACACTGAAGCTTTCTTT	CASGVLTGAHANTEAFF
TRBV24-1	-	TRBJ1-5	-	TGTGCCACCAGTGATTTGGTTAGTCCCCCTACAGGGTTGGTAAGCAATCAGCCCCAGCATTTT	CATSDLVSPPTGLVSNQPQHF
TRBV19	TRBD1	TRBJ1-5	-	TGTGCCAGTAAAAGGGGGCTGGGGAGCAATCAGCCCCAGCATTTT	CASKRGLGSNQPQHF
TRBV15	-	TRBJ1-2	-	TGTGCCACCAGCAGCGGGGTCTATGGCTACACCTTC	CATSSGVYGYTF
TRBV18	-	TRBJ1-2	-	TGTGCCAGCTCACCGGCGGGCGACGCTAACTATGGCTACACCTTC	CASSPAGDANYGYTF
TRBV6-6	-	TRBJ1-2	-	TGTGCCAGCAGTCCGTTCACGAACGGGGGCTATGGCTACACCTTC	CASSPFTNGGYGYTF
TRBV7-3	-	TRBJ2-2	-	TGTGCCAGCAGCAGGGGATCTCACACCGGGGAGCTGTTTTTT	CASSRGSHTGELFF
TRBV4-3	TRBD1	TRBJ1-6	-	TGCGCCAGCAGCCGCCTTACGGGACAGGGCGCACCCCTCCACTTT	CASSRLTGQGAPLHF
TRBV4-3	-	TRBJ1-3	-	TGCGCCAGCAGCCAACTCATGACAGGAATCTCTGGAAACACCATATATTTT	CASSQLMTGISGNTIYF
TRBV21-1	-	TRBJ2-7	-	TGTGCCACCTATAGCAGGGGCCCTAGCGGGGGGGATCCCTACGAGCAGTACTTC	CATYSRGPSGGDPYEQYF